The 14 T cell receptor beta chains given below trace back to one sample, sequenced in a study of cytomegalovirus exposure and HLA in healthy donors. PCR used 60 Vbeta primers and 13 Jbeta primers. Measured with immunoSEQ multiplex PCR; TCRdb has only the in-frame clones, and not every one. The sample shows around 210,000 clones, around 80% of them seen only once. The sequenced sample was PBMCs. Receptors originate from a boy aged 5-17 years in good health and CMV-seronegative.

CDR3 region: CASGLVYLNTEAFF. In DNA, the CDR3 is TGTGCTAGTGGTTTGGTATATCTGAACACTGAAGCTTTCTTT. This chain connects TRBV12-5 to TRBJ1-1; D not resolved. V was clipped by 0 bases and J by 0 bases, with 5 bases between them. The CDR3 runs 14 residues. Germline CDR1 LGHNT, CDR2 FRNRAP.

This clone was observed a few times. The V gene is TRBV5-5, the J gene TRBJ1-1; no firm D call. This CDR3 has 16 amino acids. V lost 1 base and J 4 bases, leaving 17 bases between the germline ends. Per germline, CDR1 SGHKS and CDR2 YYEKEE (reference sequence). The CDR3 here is CASSLFLNPFSTEAFF. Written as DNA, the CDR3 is TGTGCCAGCAGCTTGTTTCTAAATCCCTTTTCCACTGAAGCTTTCTTT.

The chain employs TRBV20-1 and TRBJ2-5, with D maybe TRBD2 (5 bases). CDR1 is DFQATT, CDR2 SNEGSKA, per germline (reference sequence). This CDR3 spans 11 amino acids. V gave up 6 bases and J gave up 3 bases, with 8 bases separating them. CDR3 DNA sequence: TGCAGTGCGGGGAGCAAAGAGACCCAGTACTTC. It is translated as CSAGSKETQYF.

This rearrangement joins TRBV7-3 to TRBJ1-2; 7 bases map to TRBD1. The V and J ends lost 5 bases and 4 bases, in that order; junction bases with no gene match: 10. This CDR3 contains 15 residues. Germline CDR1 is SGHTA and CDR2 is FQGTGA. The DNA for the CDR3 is TGTGCCAGCAGCCCGTACAGGGGAGAGTTCTATGGCTACACCTTC. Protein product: CASSPYRGEFYGYTF.

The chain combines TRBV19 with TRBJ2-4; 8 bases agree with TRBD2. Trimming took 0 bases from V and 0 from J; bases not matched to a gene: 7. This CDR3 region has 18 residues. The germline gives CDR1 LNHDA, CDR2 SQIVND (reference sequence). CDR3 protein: CASSIEGTSGIAKNIQYF. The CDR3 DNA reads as TGTGCCAGTAGTATAGAGGGAACTAGCGGAATAGCCAAAAACATTCAGTACTTC.

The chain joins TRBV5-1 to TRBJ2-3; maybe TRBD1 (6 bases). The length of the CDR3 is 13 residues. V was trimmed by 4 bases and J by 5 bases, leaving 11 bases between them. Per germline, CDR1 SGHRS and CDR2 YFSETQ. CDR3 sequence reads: CASSPGVGDTQYF. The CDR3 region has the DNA TGCGCCAGCAGCCCAGGGGTGGGAGATACGCAGTATTTT. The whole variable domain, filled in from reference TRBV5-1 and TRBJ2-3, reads KAGVTQTPRYLIKTRGQQVTLSCSPISGHRSVSWYQQTPGQGLQFLFEYFSETQRNKGNFPGRFSGRQFSNSRSEMNVSTLELGDSALYLCASSPGVGDTQYFGPGTRLTVL.

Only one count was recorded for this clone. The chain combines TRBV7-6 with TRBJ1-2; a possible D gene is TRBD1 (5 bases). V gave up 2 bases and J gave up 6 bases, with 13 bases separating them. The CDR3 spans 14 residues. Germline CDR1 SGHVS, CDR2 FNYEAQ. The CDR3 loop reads CASSLFLGADGYTF. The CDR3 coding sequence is TGTGCCAGCAGCTTATTTTTAGGGGCTGATGGCTACACCTTC.

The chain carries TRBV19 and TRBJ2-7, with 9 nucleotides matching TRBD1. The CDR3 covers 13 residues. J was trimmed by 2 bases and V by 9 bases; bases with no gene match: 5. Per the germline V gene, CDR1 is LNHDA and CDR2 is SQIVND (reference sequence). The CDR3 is CASHDRGTYEQYF. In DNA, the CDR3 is TGTGCCAGCCACGACAGGGGGACCTACGAGCAGTACTTC.

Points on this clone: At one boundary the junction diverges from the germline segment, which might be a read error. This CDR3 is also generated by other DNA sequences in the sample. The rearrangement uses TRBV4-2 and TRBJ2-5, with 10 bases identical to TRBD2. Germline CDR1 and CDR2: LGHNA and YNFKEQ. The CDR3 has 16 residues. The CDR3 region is CASSPRLAGHQETQYF. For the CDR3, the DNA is TGTGCCAGCAGCCCCAGACTAGCGGGCCACCAAGAGACTCAGTACTTC.

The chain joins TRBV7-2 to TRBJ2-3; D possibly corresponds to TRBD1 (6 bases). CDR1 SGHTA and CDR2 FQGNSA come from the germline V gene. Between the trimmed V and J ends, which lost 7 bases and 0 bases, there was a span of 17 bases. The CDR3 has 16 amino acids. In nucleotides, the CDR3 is TGTGCCAGCAACCGAAAGACAGGCGCAAGCACAGATACGCAGTATTTT. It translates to CASNRKTGASTDTQYF.

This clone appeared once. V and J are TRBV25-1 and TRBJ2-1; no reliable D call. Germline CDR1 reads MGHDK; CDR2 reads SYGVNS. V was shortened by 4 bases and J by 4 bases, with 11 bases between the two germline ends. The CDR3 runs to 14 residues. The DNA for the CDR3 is TGTGCCAGCAGTGGGTCCTACGGGTACAATGAGCAGTTCTTC. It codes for CASSGSYGYNEQFF.

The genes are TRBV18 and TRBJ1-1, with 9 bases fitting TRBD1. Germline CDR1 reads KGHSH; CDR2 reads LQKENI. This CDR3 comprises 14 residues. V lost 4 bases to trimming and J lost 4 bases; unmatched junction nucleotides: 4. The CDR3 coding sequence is TGTGCCAGCTCACTCTTACAGGGGGCCACTGAAGCTTTCTTT. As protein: CASSLLQGATEAFF.

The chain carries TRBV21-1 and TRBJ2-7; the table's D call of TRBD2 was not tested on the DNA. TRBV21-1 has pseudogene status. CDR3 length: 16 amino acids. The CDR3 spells CASSRSPGPGGYEQYF. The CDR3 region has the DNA TGTGCCAGCAGCAGATCCCCTGGACCGGGGGGCTACGAGCAGTACTTC.

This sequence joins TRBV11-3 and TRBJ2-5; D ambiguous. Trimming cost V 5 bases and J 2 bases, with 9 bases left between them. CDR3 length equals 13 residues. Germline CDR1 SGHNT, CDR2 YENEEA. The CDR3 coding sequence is TGTGCCAGCAGCCTAAAATGGCAAGAGACCCAGTACTTC. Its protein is CASSLKWQETQYF.